Sequencing of this TCR beta chain was carried out in a study of blood T cell repertoires in COVID-19. Background on the study: COVID-19 samples from acute and convalescent phases originated in the United States, Italy and Spain. The cDNA or gDNA used as material had been derived from T cells, B-cell-depleted T cells, or PBMCs.

Using immunoSEQ multiplex PCR, the repertoire was profiled, and TCRdb retains in-frame clones only, with some absent. The sample contains roughly 330,000 clones, about 89% of which appear only once. The source is a woman aged 30 to 39 who had recovered from COVID-19. Sequenced: PBMCs or T cells enriched from blood (not recorded which).

The CDR3 region is CASSLLGAQETQYF. For the CDR3, the DNA is TGTGCCAGCAGCTTGTTAGGAGCACAAGAGACCCAGTACTTC. The V call is TRBV5-6, the J call TRBJ2-5; D call uncertain. This CDR3 spans 14 amino acids. Germline CDR1 SGHDT, CDR2 YYEEEE. Trimming took 1 base from V and 2 from J, leaving 9 bases between them. The whole variable domain, filled in from reference TRBV5-6 and TRBJ2-5, reads DAGVTQSPTHLIKTRGQQVTLRCSPKSGHDTVSWYQQALGQGPQFIFQYYEEEERQRGNFPDRFSGHQFPNYSSELNVNALLLGDSALYLCASSLLGAQETQYFGPGTRLLVL.